A selection of T cell receptor beta chains follows, all from one sample in a study of T-cell reconstitution after alpha-beta-depleted transplantation in children. Using its own MiXCR run on the PCR reads, TCRdb lists one record per CDR3 protein. The sample consists of over 150,000 distinct CDR3 sequences, roughly 6.6% of them appearing once. The source was PBMCs, collected before TCRalphabeta/CD19-depleted stem cell transplant. The receptors were sampled from a boy younger than 10 with acute lymphoblastic leukemia, due to receive a stem cell transplant. Both conserved end residues are part of each CDR3. A D gene is named only where the DNA matches it firmly. Where a row states a size, it is once, few, many or the class of an expanded clone; other rows omit it.

len,v_gene,j_gene,abundance,d_gene,CDR3nt,CDR3aa
12,TRBV7-9,TRBJ2-3,many,.,TGTGCCAGCAGCTTAGTTGGCAGGGCGGGGTATTTT,CASSLVGRAGYF
13,TRBV10-3,TRBJ2-5,many,.,TGTGCCATCAGTGCTCAGGGGCAGGAGACCCAGTACTTC,CAISAQGQETQYF
14,TRBV7-8,TRBJ2-3,.,.,TGTGCCAGCAGCTTACTGGGGGGGCCAGATACGCAGTATTTT,CASSLLGGPDTQYF
15,TRBV6-1,TRBJ2-7,many,TRBD2,TGTGCCAGCAGCTCAAGCGGGAGTGAGGTCTACGAGCAGTACTTC,CASSSSGSEVYEQYF
15,TRBV7-9,TRBJ2-1,.,TRBD1,TGTGCCAGCAGCTTAGTTCAGGGGGCTATCAATGAGCAGTTCTTC,CASSLVQGAINEQFF
14,TRBV18,TRBJ2-1,few,.,TGTGCCAGCTCACCACCCGAAGGGGCGAATGAGCAGTTCTTC,CASSPPEGANEQFF
16,TRBV29-1,TRBJ2-1,many,TRBD1,TGCAGCGTTCCAAGACAGGGGGCGAGAAGTAGCCATGAGCAGTTCTTC,CSVPRQGARSSHEQFF
14,TRBV10-3,TRBJ2-3,many,.,TGTGCCGCCGGGACTCGGCTTAGTACAGATACGCAGTATTTT,CAAGTRLSTDTQYF
19,TRBV20-1,TRBJ2-1,.,TRBD1,TGCAGGGCGCAGGCCATTTGGATCGGGACAGGGAACGTCGACAATGAGCAGTTCTTC,CRAQAIWIGTGNVDNEQFF
13,TRBV20-1,TRBJ2-7,few,TRBD2,TGCAGTGCTAGGGGCGGGAGGCTGAACGAGCAGTACTTC,CSARGGRLNEQYF
15,TRBV5-5,TRBJ1-4,many,.,TGTGCCAGCAGGTCGTCCCGGGACAAAGCCGAAAAACTGTTTTTT,CASRSSRDKAEKLFF
17,TRBV4-3,TRBJ1-4,.,.,TGCGCCAGCAGCAAAGGTTCGATCGGACTGGACACTGAAAAACTGTTTTTT,CASSKGSIGLDTEKLFF
13,TRBV10-2,TRBJ2-5,.,.,TGCGCCAGCAGTGAAGGTAGCGTAGAGACCCAGTACTTC,CASSEGSVETQYF
14,TRBV20-1,TRBJ2-7,few,.,TGCAGTGCTCCAGACTTGACGAGCTCCTACGAGCAGTACTTC,CSAPDLTSSYEQYF
14,TRBV28,TRBJ2-4,many,.,TGTGCCAGCAGTCGGGCTGAAGCCAAAAACATTCAGTACTTC,CASSRAEAKNIQYF
15,TRBV28,TRBJ2-5,many,TRBD1,TGTGCCAGCAGTTCCCCGACAGGGTGGGGAGAGACCCAGTACTTC,CASSSPTGWGETQYF
14,TRBV10-3,TRBJ1-2,many,TRBD1,TGTGCCATCAGTGTTGGACAGGGGGCCGGTGGCTACACCTTC,CAISVGQGAGGYTF
12,TRBV20-1,TRBJ2-5,many,.,TGCAGTGCCGTCAGTCGTCAAGAGACCCAGTACTTC,CSAVSRQETQYF
15,TRBV5-1,TRBJ2-5,many,.,TGCGCCAGCCGTGTTATGGCGCGTGAGGGGGAGACCCAGTACTTC,CASRVMAREGETQYF
15,TRBV28,TRBJ1-6,many,.,TGTGCCACCTCCCCGGGGTACTCCTATAATTCACCCCTCCACTTT,CATSPGYSYNSPLHF
14,TRBV27,TRBJ2-3,many,.,TGTGCCAGCAGTTTCCAGTGGGGAGCAGATACGCAGTATTTT,CASSFQWGADTQYF
17,TRBV18,TRBJ1-3,.,TRBD1,TGTGCCAGCTCACCTCGTGACAGGGTCGAAGTCGGAAACACCATATATTTT,CASSPRDRVEVGNTIYF
11,TRBV6-5,TRBJ2-7,many,.,TGTGCCAGCAGTTTCTTCTACGAGCAGTACTTC,CASSFFYEQYF
18,TRBV29-1,TRBJ2-6,many,TRBD2,TGCAGCGTTCCAAAAGGGCTAGCGGGAGCCCCTGGGGCCAACGTCCTGACTTTC,CSVPKGLAGAPGANVLTF
15,TRBV4-2,TRBJ2-5,many,.,TGTGCCAGCAGCCAAACCTTAGCGACCCAAGAGACCCAGTACTTC,CASSQTLATQETQYF
15,TRBV6-5,TRBJ2-3,many,.,TGTGCCAGCAGTTATGTTGGGGACTTCACAGATACGCAGTATTTT,CASSYVGDFTDTQYF
16,TRBV7-2,TRBJ2-5,many,TRBD2,TGTGCCAGCAGCCGTGGTATAGCGGGGTACCAAGAGACCCAGTACTTC,CASSRGIAGYQETQYF
13,TRBV7-3,TRBJ2-1,many,.,TGTGCCAGCAGCTTAGGCCTAGACAATGAGCAGTTCTTC,CASSLGLDNEQFF
15,TRBV12-3/TRBV12-4,TRBJ2-3,.,.,TGTGCCAGCGTAACATCGGGGGGCCCCACAGATACGCAGTATTTT,CASVTSGGPTDTQYF
14,TRBV5-1,TRBJ2-1,many,TRBD2,TGCGCCAGCAGCGCCGGGACTAGCGGGAACGAGCAGTTCTTC,CASSAGTSGNEQFF
14,TRBV28,TRBJ2-7,many,.,TGTGCCAGCAGCCTGCCAGGTCTCTACTACGAGCAGTACTTC,CASSLPGLYYEQYF
15,TRBV28,TRBJ2-5,many,TRBD1,TGTGCCAGCAGTCCCGGGACAGGCCCTCAGGGGACCCAGTACTTC,CASSPGTGPQGTQYF
15,TRBV6-1,TRBJ2-3,many,.,TGTGCCAGCACTGTGTCGGCAGGCAACACAGATACGCAGTATTTT,CASTVSAGNTDTQYF
12,TRBV7-9,TRBJ1-2,.,.,TGTGCCAGCAGCCACAAAGGGCGTGGCTACACCTTC,CASSHKGRGYTF
15,TRBV5-1,TRBJ2-1,many,TRBD1,TGCGCCAGCAGCTACCGGGACAGGGGATACAATGAGCAGTTCTTC,CASSYRDRGYNEQFF
14,TRBV6-1,TRBJ2-2,many,TRBD1,TGTGCCAGCACCTTTGCAGGGGGCACCGGGGAGCTGTTTTTT,CASTFAGGTGELFF
15,TRBV6-2/TRBV6-3,TRBJ2-2,many,.,TGTGCCAGCAGCTCAACGGACGGGTGGACCGGGGAGCTGTTTTTT,CASSSTDGWTGELFF